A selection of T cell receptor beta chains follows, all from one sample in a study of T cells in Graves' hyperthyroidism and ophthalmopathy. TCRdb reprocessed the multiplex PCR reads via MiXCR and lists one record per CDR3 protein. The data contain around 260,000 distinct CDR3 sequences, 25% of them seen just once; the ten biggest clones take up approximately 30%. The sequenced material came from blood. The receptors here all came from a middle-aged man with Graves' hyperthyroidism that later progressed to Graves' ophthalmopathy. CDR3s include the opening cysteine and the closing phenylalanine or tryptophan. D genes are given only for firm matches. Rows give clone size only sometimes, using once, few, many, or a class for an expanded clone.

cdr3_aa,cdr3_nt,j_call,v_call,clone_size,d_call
CASSEAGGTGFFGNQPQHF,TGTGCCAGCAGTGAAGCCGGCGGGACAGGGTTCTTTGGCAATCAGCCCCAGCATTTT,TRBJ1-5,TRBV6-1,-,TRBD1
CAIIGFNYGYTF,TGTGCCATCATAGGGTTTAACTATGGCTACACCTTC,TRBJ1-2,TRBV28,many,-
CASRPSGNTGELFF,TGTGCCAGCAGGCCCAGCGGTAACACCGGGGAGCTGTTTTTT,TRBJ2-2,TRBV14,many,-
CAISDFRTSNYGYTF,TGTGCCATCAGTGATTTTAGAACATCTAACTATGGCTACACCTTC,TRBJ1-2,TRBV10-3,many,-
CASSLVQGPAKNIQYF,TGTGCCAGCAGCTTAGTGCAGGGCCCAGCCAAAAACATTCAGTACTTC,TRBJ2-4,TRBV11-3,-,-
CASSQVLSGQPQHF,TGCGCCAGCAGCCAAGTTTTGAGCGGCCAGCCCCAGCATTTT,TRBJ1-5,TRBV4-1,many,-
CASSVDPSWSYEQYF,TGTGCCAGCAGCGTAGATCCAAGCTGGTCCTACGAGCAGTACTTC,TRBJ2-7,TRBV9,many,-
CASSPETFSGNTIYF,TGTGCCAGCAGCCCTGAGACTTTCTCTGGAAACACCATATATTTT,TRBJ1-3,TRBV9,many,-
CASSPTRTGGDEQYF,TGTGCCAGCAGTCCTACCCGGACAGGGGGCGACGAGCAGTACTTC,TRBJ2-7,TRBV12-3/TRBV12-4,-,TRBD1
CASSIPDRGKDEQYF,TGTGCCAGCAGCATCCCGGACAGGGGGAAAGACGAGCAGTACTTC,TRBJ2-7,TRBV5-6,many,TRBD1
CASSFWTGAHYGYTF,TGTGCCAGCAGTTTTTGGACAGGAGCCCACTATGGCTACACCTTC,TRBJ1-2,TRBV12-3/TRBV12-4,many,TRBD1
CASSPRGMLTEAFF,TGCGCCAGCAGCCCCCGGGGGATGCTCACTGAAGCTTTCTTT,TRBJ1-1,TRBV5-1,many,-
CASEGQLGGNSPLHF,TGTGCCAGCGAGGGACAGCTAGGGGGTAATTCACCCCTCCACTTT,TRBJ1-6,TRBV2,-,TRBD1
CASSLRTASNQPQHF,TGTGCCAGCAGTTTAAGGACAGCCAGCAATCAGCCCCAGCATTTT,TRBJ1-5,TRBV28,many,-
CASSSGDRAAFF,TGTGCCAGCAGTTCTGGGGACAGGGCGGCTTTCTTT,TRBJ1-1,TRBV6-2/TRBV6-3,few,TRBD1
CASSLPTVNTGELFF,TGTGCCAGCAGTCTCCCGACAGTGAACACCGGGGAGCTGTTTTTT,TRBJ2-2,TRBV28,many,-
CASAVGRRPYEQYF,TGCGCCAGCGCCGTTGGGCGGCGGCCCTACGAGCAGTACTTC,TRBJ2-7,TRBV5-1,many,-
CASSRRGGLSGELFF,TGCGCCAGCAGCAGACGGGGGGGGCTCTCCGGGGAGCTGTTTTTT,TRBJ2-2,TRBV5-1,few,TRBD2
CASAGTAGNTIYF,TGTGCCAGCGCCGGGACGGCTGGAAACACCATATATTTT,TRBJ1-3,TRBV25-1,-,-
CASRGGHSSYEQYF,TGTGCCAGCAGGGGTGGCCACAGCTCCTACGAGCAGTACTTC,TRBJ2-7,TRBV6-1,many,-
CASSPVKYQETQYF,TGTGCCAGCAGCCCGGTCAAGTACCAAGAGACCCAGTACTTC,TRBJ2-5,TRBV7-8,-,-
CATSDRTSDNQPQHF,TGTGCCACCAGTGATCGTACATCGGACAATCAGCCCCAGCATTTT,TRBJ1-5,TRBV24-1,many,-
CASSLQGLENTEAFF,TGTGCCAGCAGCCTCCAGGGGTTGGAGAACACTGAAGCTTTCTTT,TRBJ1-1,TRBV6-5,many,-
CASSFLAGDSTGELFF,TGTGCCAGCAGTTTCCTAGCGGGAGATTCCACCGGGGAGCTGTTTTTT,TRBJ2-2,TRBV12-3/TRBV12-4,-,TRBD2
CASSEGRGVFF,TGTGCCAGCAGTGAGGGCCGTGGGGTTTTCTTT,TRBJ1-1,TRBV6-2/TRBV6-3,-,-
CASSVTRGSTEAFF,TGTGCCAGCAGTGTTACCAGGGGGAGCACTGAAGCTTTCTTT,TRBJ1-1,TRBV6-1,many,TRBD1
CSARESNTIYF,TGCAGTGCTAGAGAATCAAACACCATATATTTT,TRBJ1-3,TRBV20-1,once,-
CASSGGDSMNTEAFF,TGTGCCAGCAGCGGGGGGGACAGCATGAACACTGAAGCTTTCTTT,TRBJ1-1,TRBV9,many,TRBD1
CAISESWTRDGYTF,TGTGCCATCAGTGAGTCTTGGACACGGGATGGCTACACCTTC,TRBJ1-2,TRBV10-3,many,-
CASSPEGGSYHEQYF,TGTGCCAGCAGCCCCGAGGGGGGGTCCTACCACGAGCAGTACTTC,TRBJ2-7,TRBV3-1,many,-
CASGQYNSPLHF,TGTGCCAGCGGACAGTATAATTCACCCCTCCACTTT,TRBJ1-6,TRBV6-1,many,-
CSAREGVTTTEAFF,TGCAGTGCTAGAGAAGGAGTGACCACCACTGAAGCTTTCTTT,TRBJ1-1,TRBV20-1,many,-
CASSRLGAESYEQYF,TGTGCCAGCTCACGTTTGGGAGCGGAGAGCTACGAGCAGTACTTC,TRBJ2-7,TRBV18,-,-
CASWIHNTGELFF,TGTGCCAGCTGGATTCACAACACCGGGGAGCTGTTTTTT,TRBJ2-2,TRBV12-3/TRBV12-4,many,-
CAWARGQGHTEAFF,TGTGCCTGGGCACGGGGACAGGGCCACACTGAAGCTTTCTTT,TRBJ1-1,TRBV30,many,TRBD1
CASSLERTYTEAFF,TGTGCCAGCAGCTTAGAACGGACTTACACTGAAGCTTTCTTT,TRBJ1-1,TRBV11-2,-,-
CASRRVDTEAFF,TGTGCCAGCAGGCGGGTGGACACTGAAGCTTTCTTT,TRBJ1-1,TRBV12-3/TRBV12-4,-,-
CASSVAPENYEQYF,TGTGCCAGCAGCGTAGCGCCAGAGAACTACGAGCAGTACTTC,TRBJ2-7,TRBV9,many,-
CASSKPFVEQYF,TGTGCCAGCAGTAAGCCTTTTGTCGAGCAGTACTTC,TRBJ2-7,TRBV11-2,many,-
CASRGQGAGSNQPQHF,TGTGCCAGCAGAGGACAGGGCGCAGGGAGCAATCAGCCCCAGCATTTT,TRBJ1-5,TRBV28,many,TRBD1
CASSYTTRVGGNTIYF,TGTGCCAGCAGTTACACCACCAGGGTGGGCGGAAACACCATATATTTT,TRBJ1-3,TRBV6-5,many,-
CASSQEPDRDNQPQHF,TGTGCCAGCAGCCAAGAACCGGACAGGGACAATCAGCCCCAGCATTTT,TRBJ1-5,TRBV4-2,many,TRBD1
CATSRDQSRNTEAFF,TGTGCCACCAGCAGAGATCAGTCCAGGAACACTGAAGCTTTCTTT,TRBJ1-1,TRBV15,many,-
CASSLLGRERQPQHF,TGTGCCAGCAGTTTATTAGGCAGGGAGCGGCAGCCCCAGCATTTT,TRBJ1-5,TRBV28,-,-